This is a list of T cell receptor beta chains from one sample in a study of T-cell memory formation after mild COVID-19. MiXCR was run by TCRdb on the 5' RACE reads, yielding one entry per CDR3 protein. The table records roughly 450,000 distinct CDR3 sequences, around a sixth of them present only once. Source material: PBMCs or a T cell subset sorted from them (not recorded which). The receptor set was obtained from an adult woman who had mild COVID-19 (a few samples of this study predate the infection). Cell type and time point are not known. Each CDR3 is given with its conserved first and last residue. Some rows mark clone size as missing; the rest say once, few, many or name a class of expanded clone.

TRBJ2-7,TRBV19,.,CASSISGSGYEQYF
TRBJ2-1,TRBV20-1,.,CSASLADNEQFF
TRBJ2-4,TRBV6-6,.,CASSREGGPRNIQYF
TRBJ1-3,TRBV11-2,.,CASSLGEDTIYF
TRBJ2-4,TRBV7-2,many,CASSLAGTAKNIQYF
TRBJ2-1,TRBV10-3,few,CAISPTGASYNEQFF
TRBJ1-2,TRBV20-1,.,CSALWGNYGYTF
TRBJ2-2,TRBV7-9,.,CASSQPRSNTGELFF
TRBJ2-3,TRBV20-1,few,CSARDPAGRADTQYF
TRBJ1-1,TRBV29-1,few,CSVRGDTEAFF
TRBJ2-7,TRBV7-2,few,CASSFQTSVAFTSYEQYF
TRBJ2-7,TRBV5-1,.,CASSLEGLDRFYEQYF
TRBJ2-7,TRBV5-1,.,CASRGDGGSYEQYF
TRBJ2-1,TRBV12-3/TRBV12-4,.,CASSRQRLADNEQFF
TRBJ1-2,TRBV3-1,.,CASSQGSGSGGYTF
TRBJ2-2,TRBV9,few,CASSVEGQGPGELFF
TRBJ2-1,TRBV20-1,.,CSAYSGVAAVNEQFF
TRBJ1-2,TRBV12-3/TRBV12-4,once,CASSLIWTYGYTF
TRBJ2-5,TRBV24-1,few,CATSDGQGAQETQYF
TRBJ2-7,TRBV2,medium-sized,CASSEEPGEQYF
TRBJ2-1,TRBV11-3,.,CASRGAGAYSDEQFF
TRBJ2-1,TRBV7-8,many,CASSWGGASYNEQFF
TRBJ2-1,TRBV3-1,.,CASSQGQGNNEQFF
TRBJ2-7,TRBV12-3/TRBV12-4,.,CASRATGTPPYEQYF
TRBJ1-1,TRBV7-6,.,CASSESQGNRLGAEAFF
TRBJ2-1,TRBV9,few,CASSVQGAVGYNEQFF
TRBJ1-1,TRBV12-3/TRBV12-4,.,CASRPGQVVNTEAFF
TRBJ1-5,TRBV24-1,.,CATSDSWGGTGDQPQHF
TRBJ1-2,TRBV9,.,CASSVARGGYGYTF
TRBJ1-1,TRBV10-3,many,CAITRDRDNTEAFF
TRBJ1-2,TRBV13,.,CASSLEAVSYGGYTF
TRBJ2-1,TRBV19,few,CASSAWTGSNEQFF
TRBJ1-1,TRBV29-1,few,CSVVALAMNTEAFF
TRBJ1-2,TRBV12-3/TRBV12-4,few,CASSIPGQIDGYTF
TRBJ1-5,TRBV7-9,few,CASSSDISDRVGQPQHF
TRBJ2-1,TRBV14,.,CASSQEHNEQFF
TRBJ2-4,TRBV18,.,CASSPEEGAKNIQYF
TRBJ2-2,TRBV15,once,CATSGYTGELFF
TRBJ2-7,TRBV18,many,CASSRGTGAYEQYF
TRBJ2-3,TRBV12-3/TRBV12-4,.,CASSHRVAATQSTDTQYF
TRBJ2-7,TRBV15,.,CATSRDRTGEDPYEQYF
TRBJ1-5,TRBV12-3/TRBV12-4,few,CASSDQPGRSNQPQHF
TRBJ2-1,TRBV5-1,.,CASSRDPAEQFF
TRBJ1-1,TRBV27,.,CASSVTGAAFF
TRBJ1-2,TRBV5-1,.,CASSLEGVGTGASGYTF
TRBJ2-7,TRBV15,.,CATSREALYEQYF
TRBJ2-6,TRBV6-5,few,CASSYGVSGANVLTF
TRBJ1-1,TRBV24-1,.,CATSDPGTAEAFF
TRBJ2-7,TRBV9,few,CASSALGEAEQYF
TRBJ2-3,TRBV4-1,.,CASSQAGVTDTQYF
TRBJ2-7,TRBV7-2,few,CASSLGPRFEQYF
TRBJ2-7,TRBV12-3/TRBV12-4,many,CASSSQGGPRGEQYF
TRBJ1-6,TRBV3-1,many,CASSHVGLSNSPLHF